This is a list of T cell receptor beta chains from one sample in a study of cytomegalovirus exposure and HLA in healthy donors. Assay used: immunoSEQ multiplex PCR; TCRdb lists only in-frame clones, some missing. Among 60,000 to 90,000 clones listed, 70% were seen once. The sequencing input was PBMCs. The receptor set was obtained from a woman aged 45-59 years in good health and CMV-seropositive. Both conserved end residues are part of each CDR3. The D gene is left open where the match is weak. The size entry is marked missing in some rows and otherwise reads once, few, many or a size class.

D	V	J	size	CDR3	DNA
NA	TRBV19	TRBJ2-7	NA	CASSITSGYEQYF	TGTGCCAGTAGTATAACCTCGGGATACGAGCAGTACTTC
TRBD1	TRBV5-1	TRBJ1-4	NA	CASSSGQGGNEKLFF	TGCGCCAGCAGCTCGGGACAGGGTGGAAATGAAAAACTGTTTTTT
TRBD2	TRBV9	TRBJ2-5	NA	CASSVDPSGIRETQYF	TGTGCCAGCAGCGTAGACCCTAGCGGGATACGAGAGACCCAGTACTTC
NA	TRBV4-3	TRBJ1-3	few	CASSQESGSYGNTIYF	TGCGCCAGCAGCCAAGAGTCAGGATCATACGGAAACACCATATATTTT
NA	TRBV5-5	TRBJ1-5	NA	CAGSLTGQPQHF	TGTGCCGGCAGCTTGACGGGTCAGCCCCAGCATTTT
NA	TRBV6-4	TRBJ2-3	NA	CASRRSPTDTQYF	TGTGCCAGCAGACGGTCCCCCACAGATACGCAGTATTTT
TRBD2	TRBV9	TRBJ2-3	NA	CASSASISGNPTDTQYF	TGTGCCAGCAGCGCATCGATTAGCGGGAACCCCACAGATACGCAGTATTTT
NA	TRBV7-6	TRBJ1-2	NA	CASSPQISVDGYTF	TGTGCCAGCAGCCCACAGATTTCTGTCGATGGCTACACCTTC
NA	TRBV5-1	TRBJ2-1	NA	CASSLATSNEQFF	TGCGCCAGCAGCTTGGCCACCAGCAATGAGCAGTTCTTC
TRBD2	TRBV2	TRBJ2-5	NA	CASAMGLAGAETQYF	TGTGCCAGCGCCATGGGACTAGCGGGGGCGGAGACCCAGTACTTC
TRBD1	TRBV28	TRBJ1-3	NA	CASTPGTGGRGNTIYF	TGTGCCAGCACCCCCGGGACAGGGGGCAGAGGAAACACCATATATTTT
TRBD1	TRBV28	TRBJ1-2	NA	CASRQGPVGGYTF	TGTGCCAGCAGACAGGGGCCGGTTGGTGGCTACACCTTC
TRBD2	TRBV4-3	TRBJ2-1	NA	CASSQDIRIAGYNEQFF	TGCGCCAGCAGCCAAGATATAAGAATAGCGGGGTACAATGAGCAGTTCTTC
NA	TRBV11-2	TRBJ1-4	NA	CASSSMNEKLFF	TGTGCCAGCAGCTCTATGAATGAAAAACTGTTTTTT
NA	TRBV6-6	TRBJ1-3	NA	CASSPRTSGNTIYF	TGTGCCAGCAGTCCCCGGACTTCTGGAAACACCATATATTTT
TRBD2	TRBV4-3	TRBJ2-1	few	CASSQPGGRSGNEQFF	TGCGCCAGCAGCCAGCCGGGGGGGCGGTCTGGTAATGAGCAGTTCTTC
TRBD1	TRBV9	TRBJ2-7	NA	CASSTRTGINEQYF	TGTGCCAGCAGCACCCGGACAGGGATCAACGAGCAGTACTTC
NA	TRBV30	TRBJ2-2	NA	CAWRTGQILTGELFF	TGTGCCTGGAGAACAGGACAGATCCTCACCGGGGAGCTGTTTTTT
NA	TRBV5-6	TRBJ2-7	NA	CASSLPGDPSSYEQYF	TGTGCCAGCAGCTTGCCAGGGGACCCTAGCTCCTACGAGCAGTACTTC
TRBD2	TRBV11-2	TRBJ2-1	NA	CASSLRLAGIYNEQFF	TGTGCCAGCAGCTTACGATTAGCGGGGATTTACAATGAGCAGTTCTTC
NA	TRBV2	TRBJ2-4	NA	CARSPSNKNIQYF	TGTGCCAGATCCCCGAGCAACAAAAACATTCAGTACTTC
NA	TRBV7-2	TRBJ1-2	NA	CASTTGHRSYGYTF	TGTGCCAGCACCACGGGACATCGAAGCTATGGCTACACCTTC
TRBD2	TRBV7-8	TRBJ2-7	NA	CASSLAQAGGGYEQYF	TGTGCCAGCAGCTTAGCCCAAGCGGGGGGGGGTTACGAGCAGTACTTC
TRBD1	TRBV6-9	TRBJ2-7	NA	CASSRIFTGTGVNEQYF	TGTGCCAGCAGCAGAATTTTCACAGGGACAGGAGTTAACGAGCAGTACTTC
NA	TRBV7-2	TRBJ2-2	NA	CASSQEVGGELFF	TGTGCCAGCAGCCAGGAAGTTGGCGGGGAGCTGTTTTTT
TRBD1	TRBV13	TRBJ2-1	NA	CASMGTGGPGEQFF	TGTGCCAGCATGGGGACAGGGGGGCCGGGTGAGCAGTTCTTC
NA	TRBV2	TRBJ1-5	NA	CASTRVSNQPQHF	TGTGCCAGCACGAGGGTTAGCAATCAGCCCCAGCATTTT
NA	TRBV10-3	TRBJ2-3	NA	CAIRRESGSTDTQYF	TGTGCCATCAGAAGGGAAAGCGGGAGCACAGATACGCAGTATTTT
TRBD2	TRBV5-4	TRBJ2-7	NA	CASSFFGGGAYEQYF	TGTGCCAGCAGCTTTTTCGGCGGGGGGGCCTACGAGCAGTACTTC
TRBD2	TRBV29-1	TRBJ2-3	NA	CSVERAGGSLTDTQYF	TGCAGCGTTGAACGGGCGGGCGGGAGCCTCACAGATACGCAGTATTTT
NA	TRBV2	TRBJ1-4	NA	CASYHGGEKLFF	TGTGCCAGCTACCATGGGGGGGAAAAACTGTTTTTT
TRBD1	TRBV27	TRBJ2-5	NA	CASRKGQLQETQYF	TGTGCCAGCAGAAAGGGACAGCTCCAAGAGACCCAGTACTTC
NA	TRBV5-6	TRBJ2-7	NA	CASSRWAEQYF	TGTGCCAGCAGCCGGTGGGCCGAGCAGTACTTC
TRBD1	TRBV10-1	TRBJ2-7	NA	CASSEGQGTYEQYF	TGCGCCAGCAGTGAAGGACAGGGGACCTACGAGCAGTACTTC
NA	TRBV9	TRBJ2-1	NA	CASNQGLSNEQFF	TGTGCCAGCAACCAGGGATTAAGCAATGAGCAGTTCTTC
TRBD1	TRBV5-6	TRBJ1-4	NA	CASSLTGIREKLFF	TGTGCCAGCAGCCTGACAGGGATTAGGGAAAAACTGTTTTTT
NA	TRBV5-1	TRBJ2-7	NA	CASSLAPGGAYEQYF	TGCGCCAGCAGCTTGGCCCCGGGGGGCGCCTACGAGCAGTACTTC
NA	TRBV15	TRBJ1-5	once	CATSRDGVHAVQPQHF	TGTGCCACCAGCAGAGATGGTGTACATGCAGTTCAGCCCCAGCATTTT
TRBD2	TRBV7-2	TRBJ2-1	NA	CASSLEASGRFYEQFF	TGTGCCAGCAGCTTAGAGGCTAGCGGGAGGTTCTATGAGCAGTTCTTC
TRBD1	TRBV19	TRBJ1-2	NA	CASRADRAWRYTF	TGTGCCAGCCGAGCGGACAGGGCTTGGCGCTACACCTTC
NA	TRBV10-2	TRBJ1-1	once	CASSEPGMNTEAFF	TGCGCCAGCAGTGAGCCAGGAATGAACACTGAAGCTTTCTTT
NA	TRBV5-4	TRBJ1-1	NA	CASSRNTEAFF	TGTGCCAGCAGCCGGAACACTGAAGCTTTCTTT
NA	TRBV4-2	TRBJ1-1	NA	CASSQATGQMNTEAFF	TGTGCCAGCAGCCAAGCTACGGGACAAATGAACACTGAAGCTTTCTTT
NA	TRBV21-1	TRBJ1-6	NA	CASSKPPGGSPLHF	TGTGCCAGCAGCAAGCCCCCGGGGGGTTCACCCCTCCACTTT
TRBD1	TRBV10-1	TRBJ1-2	NA	CASSSGQGDYGYTF	TGCGCCAGCAGCTCGGGACAGGGGGACTATGGCTACACCTTC
NA	TRBV19	TRBJ2-1	NA	CASSPGGLSNEQFF	TGTGCCAGTAGTCCAGGGGGACTCAGCAATGAGCAGTTCTTC
TRBD1	TRBV4-3	TRBJ1-1	NA	CASSQISGQGVTEAFF	TGCGCCAGCAGCCAAATTTCGGGACAGGGAGTCACTGAAGCTTTCTTT
NA	TRBV9	TRBJ2-7	NA	CASSVAMGGSYEQYF	TGTGCCAGCAGCGTAGCTATGGGGGGCTCCTACGAGCAGTACTTC
NA	TRBV30	TRBJ2-5	NA	CAYSTGNQETQYF	TGTGCCTACTCGACAGGAAACCAAGAGACCCAGTACTTC
NA	TRBV13	TRBJ2-3	NA	CASSLTGSYTQYF	TGTGCCAGCAGCCTAACGGGGTCATATACGCAGTATTTT
NA	TRBV27	TRBJ1-1	NA	CASSFSGQVKAFF	TGTGCCAGCAGTTTTTCAGGGCAGGTAAAAGCTTTCTTT
TRBD1	TRBV5-1	TRBJ1-5	few	CASSLGTGQPQHF	TGCGCCAGCAGCCTCGGGACAGGTCAGCCCCAGCATTTT
TRBD2	TRBV11-3	TRBJ2-1	NA	CASKPGLADNEQFF	TGTGCCAGCAAACCGGGACTAGCGGACAATGAGCAGTTCTTC
TRBD2	TRBV10-1	TRBJ2-1	NA	CASSDPPTSGAGGEQFF	TGCGCCAGCAGTGACCCTCCGACTAGCGGGGCCGGTGGTGAGCAGTTCTTC
TRBD1	TRBV29-1	TRBJ2-2	NA	CSVEDRGTGATGELFF	TGCAGCGTTGAAGATCGGGGGACAGGGGCCACCGGGGAGCTGTTTTTT
TRBD2	TRBV7-9	TRBJ2-1	NA	CASSSIVLGLAVSYNEQFF	TGTGCCAGCAGCTCAATAGTCCTGGGACTAGCGGTTAGCTACAATGAGCAGTTCTTC
TRBD1	TRBV5-4	TRBJ2-1	NA	CASSPGQDPYNEQFF	TGTGCCAGCAGCCCCGGACAGGACCCCTACAATGAGCAGTTCTTC
NA	TRBV19	TRBJ2-1	NA	CASSIEPGSNEQFF	TGTGCCAGTAGTATAGAACCGGGGTCCAATGAGCAGTTCTTC
NA	TRBV11-2	TRBJ2-1	NA	CASSVRELGEQFF	TGTGCCAGCAGCGTACGGGAGTTGGGTGAGCAGTTCTTC
NA	TRBV19	TRBJ2-3	NA	CASKQGSTSTDTQYF	TGTGCCAGTAAGCAGGGGTCCACTAGCACAGATACGCAGTATTTT